There are many counts of the clone carrying this TCR beta chain. This sample was taken from a study of CD8+CD57+ T cells in acquired aplastic anemia. Study information: Sorted cells (CD4+ and CD8+) yielded DNA amounts that averaged approximately 3.2 ug.

Looked up from germline, CDR1 is KGHDR and CDR2 is SFDVKD. CDR3 length equals 14 residues. V lost 4 bases to trimming and J lost 2 bases, with 9 bases between them. Genomic DNA served as template for TCR beta VDJ and CDR3 profiling. MiXCR, applied by TCRdb to the reads, yields one record per CDR3 protein. This table has a few hundred thousand distinct CDR3 sequences, roughly 34% appearing once. Sequencing was done on patients that had shown CD8+CD57+ cell expansion by flow cytometry. This chain connects TRBV24-1 to TRBJ2-3; tentatively, D is TRBD2 (6 bases). The specimen sequenced was sorted CD4+, CD8+, or CD8+CD57+ T cells (not recorded which) from PBMCs. The sequence came from a human donor with aplastic anemia. CDR3 residues: CATSEARDTDTQYF. CDR3 nucleotides: TGTGCCACCAGTGAAGCGCGGGACACAGATACGCAGTATTTT.